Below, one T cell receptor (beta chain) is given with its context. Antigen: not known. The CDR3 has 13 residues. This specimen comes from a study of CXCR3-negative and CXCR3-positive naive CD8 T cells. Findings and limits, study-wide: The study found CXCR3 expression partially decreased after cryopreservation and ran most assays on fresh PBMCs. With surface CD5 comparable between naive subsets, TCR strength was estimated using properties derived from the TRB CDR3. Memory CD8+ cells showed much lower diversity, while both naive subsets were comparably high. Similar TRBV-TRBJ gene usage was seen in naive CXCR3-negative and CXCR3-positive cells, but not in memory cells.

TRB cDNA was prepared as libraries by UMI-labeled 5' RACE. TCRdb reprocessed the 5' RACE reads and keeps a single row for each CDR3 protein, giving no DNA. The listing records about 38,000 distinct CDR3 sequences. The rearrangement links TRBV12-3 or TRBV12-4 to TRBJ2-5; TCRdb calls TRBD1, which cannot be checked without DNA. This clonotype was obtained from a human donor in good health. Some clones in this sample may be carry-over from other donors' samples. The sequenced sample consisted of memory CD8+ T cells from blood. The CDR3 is CASSPTEPETQYF.